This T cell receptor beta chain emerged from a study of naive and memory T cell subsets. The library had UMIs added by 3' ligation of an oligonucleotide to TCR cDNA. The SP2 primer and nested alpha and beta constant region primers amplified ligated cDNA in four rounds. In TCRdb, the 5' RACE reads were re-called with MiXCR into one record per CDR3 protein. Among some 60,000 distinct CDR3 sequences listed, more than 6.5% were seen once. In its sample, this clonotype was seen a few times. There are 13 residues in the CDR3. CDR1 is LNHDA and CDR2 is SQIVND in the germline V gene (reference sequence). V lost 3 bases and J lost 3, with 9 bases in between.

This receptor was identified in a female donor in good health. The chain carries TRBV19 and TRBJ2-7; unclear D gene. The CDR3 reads CASSIATNYEQYF. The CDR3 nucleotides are TGTGCCAGTAGTATTGCCACGAACTACGAGCAGTACTTC.